A single sample is the source of the 23 T cell receptor beta chains below, sequenced in a study of tumor-infiltrating lymphocytes in localized non-small cell lung cancer. Clones were read by immunoSEQ multiplex PCR, and TCRdb kept only the in-frame ones, dropping some. The profile covers roughly 6,000 clones, with less than 75% appearing a single time and over 5% taken by the ten largest. The sequencing sample was made of uninvolved lung tissue not adjacent to the tumor. These TCRs come from a human donor with non-small cell lung cancer.

This clone was counted only a few times. The chain couples TRBV7-6 to TRBJ2-1; 13 bases fit TRBD2. Germline V gene sequence: CDR1 SGHVS, CDR2 FNYEAQ. The trim removed 7 bases at V and 8 bases at J, leaving 8 bases unmatched. This CDR3 has 15 amino acids. CDR3 nucleotide sequence: TGTGCCAGCATTCGACTAGCGGGGGGCGGTGATGAGCAGTTCTTC. This gives the protein CASIRLAGGGDEQFF.

The chain is built from TRBV2 and TRBJ1-1, with D uncertain. The CDR3 sequence is 12 residues long. Germline CDR1 is SNHLY and CDR2 is FYNNEI. Trimming stripped 7 bases from V and 1 base from J, with 7 bases between. This CDR3 reads CASKKANTEAFF. Written as DNA, the CDR3 is TGTGCCAGCAAGAAAGCGAACACTGAAGCTTTCTTT.

This chain links TRBV1 with TRBJ2-3; TRBD2, the D gene given by the table, was not confirmed from the DNA. TRBV1 represents a pseudogene. The CDR3 runs to 18 residues. For the CDR3, the DNA is TGCACCAGCACCGCCCGGACGGGGGGGCTATGTAGCACAGATACGCAGTATTTT. Its protein product is CTSTARTGGLCSTDTQYF.

The V gene is TRBV19, the J gene TRBJ1-1; D is unresolved. V was pared by 3 bases and J by 0 bases, with 11 bases between. CDR1 is LNHDA, CDR2 SQIVND, per germline (reference sequence). The CDR3 has 15 residues. The CDR3, as DNA: TGTGCCAGTAGTATCAGTCCGACTTTGAACACTGAAGCTTTCTTT. Encoded protein: CASSISPTLNTEAFF.

By share, this clone ranks as medium-sized (0.01 to 0.1%). V gene TRBV18 combines with J gene TRBJ1-5; D unclear. Germline V gene sequence: CDR1 KGHSH, CDR2 LQKENI. This CDR3 comprises 14 residues. The V end lost 6 bases, the J end lost 3 bases, and 12 bases lay between the germline ends. The CDR3 bases are TGTGCCAGCTCCCTGCGGGGTCCCAATCAGCCCCAGCATTTT. This translates into CASSLRGPNQPQHF.

This clone turned up a few times. The V and J genes are TRBV19 and TRBJ2-1; D remains unclear. This CDR3 has 18 amino acids. CDR1 is LNHDA, CDR2 SQIVND, per germline (reference sequence). V was shortened by 1 base and J by 11 bases, with 27 bases between the two germline ends. This CDR3 reads CASSIARSVSDSGWKQFF. CDR3 sequence (DNA): TGTGCCAGTAGTATAGCGAGATCCGTTTCTGACTCTGGCTGGAAGCAGTTCTTC.

This clone was observed a few times. This rearrangement joins TRBV29-1 to TRBJ1-2; 7 bases fit TRBD1. This CDR3 is 13 amino acids long. Germline V gene lookup returns CDR1 SQVTM and CDR2 ANQGSEA. Trimming took 6 bases from V and 2 from J; bases not matched to a gene: 6. The CDR3 coding sequence is TGCAGCGTAGGGGACAGTGTAAACTATGGCTACACCTTC. Its protein product is CSVGDSVNYGYTF.

V gene TRBV28 combines with J gene TRBJ2-3, with D tentatively TRBD1 or TRBD2 (5 bases each). The germline V gene has CDR1 MDHEN and CDR2 SYDVKM. Trimming removed 2 bases from V and 0 bases from J, with 9 bases in between. The CDR3 is 15 amino acids. Here the CDR3 reads CASSLGDPSTDTQYF. The CDR3 DNA reads as TGTGCCAGCAGTTTAGGGGACCCTAGCACAGATACGCAGTATTTT.

This chain uses TRBV5-1 with TRBJ2-1; TRBD1 matches 9 bases. Trimming removed 0 bases from V and 9 bases from J; junction bases left unmatched: 10. The CDR3 runs to 16 residues. Germline V gives CDR1 SGHRS, CDR2 YFSETQ. The chain's CDR3 is CASSLGAGQGLGEQFF. CDR3 nucleotides: TGCGCCAGCAGCTTGGGGGCGGGACAGGGACTCGGTGAGCAGTTCTTC.

This chain connects TRBV7-2 to TRBJ2-2, with D perhaps TRBD2 (6 bases). The CDR3 length is 16 residues. Trimming pared 2 bases from V and 0 bases from J, leaving 10 bases between. CDR1 is SGHTA, CDR2 FQGNSA, per germline. The CDR3 nucleotides read TGTGCCAGCAGCTTATATCCTAGCGCGAACACCGGGGAGCTGTTTTTT. It translates to CASSLYPSANTGELFF.

The rearrangement uses TRBV5-1 and TRBJ1-1; D is perhaps TRBD1 (5 bases). CDR1 and CDR2 (germline): SGHRS, YFSETQ. V lost 0 bases and J lost 0, with 9 bases in between. The CDR3 length is 15 residues. CDR3 protein: CASSLDAGLNTEAFF. The CDR3 region has the DNA TGCGCCAGCAGCTTGGATGCAGGGCTGAACACTGAAGCTTTCTTT.

The chain has TRBV27 and TRBJ1-1; the D is unclear. This CDR3 is built from 12 residues. Germline loops: CDR1 MNHEY, CDR2 SMNVEV (reference sequence). V lost 3 bases to trimming and J lost 4 bases, with 6 bases between them. CDR3 nucleotide sequence: TGTGCCAGCAGTTTTGCGGGCACTGAAGCTTTCTTT. This gives the protein CASSFAGTEAFF.

The chain carries TRBV9 and TRBJ2-1, with 8 bases matching TRBD1. Per germline, CDR1 SGDLS and CDR2 YYNGEE. Trimming took 0 bases from V and 7 from J; bases not matched to a gene: 6. The CDR3 is 15 amino acids. CDR3 coding DNA: TGTGCCAGCAGCGTAGCGACAGGGGCGGGGAATGAGCAGTTCTTC. Protein: CASSVATGAGNEQFF.

CDR3 residues: CASSQQGMGNSPLHF. The CDR3 bases are TGTGCCAGCAGTCAACAGGGGATGGGTAATTCACCCCTCCACTTT. The gene calls are TRBV7-2 and TRBJ1-6; TRBD1 matches 7 bases. CDR3 length equals 15 residues. CDR1 is SGHTA, CDR2 FQGNSA, per germline. V gave up 6 bases and J gave up 6 bases; unmatched junction bases: 8.

This chain uses TRBV19 with TRBJ2-1; 9 bases are a match to TRBD1. V lost 9 bases, J lost 4 bases, and 10 bases stayed unmatched. There are 15 residues in the CDR3. The germline CDR1 and CDR2 sequences are LNHDA and SQIVND (reference sequence). The CDR3 region is CASAEQGARYNEQFF. The CDR3 nucleotides read TGTGCCAGCGCTGAACAGGGGGCGCGTTACAATGAGCAGTTCTTC.

This clone occurred once. V gene TRBV7-9 combines with J gene TRBJ1-1; D unclear. Trimming removed 6 bases at V and 4 bases at J, with 12 bases between. Germline loops: CDR1 SEHNR, CDR2 FQNEAQ (reference sequence). The CDR3 consists of 13 residues. The CDR3 sequence is CASRPGAGTEAFF. The DNA of the CDR3 is TGTGCCAGCAGACCCGGAGCCGGCACTGAAGCTTTCTTT.

The genes are TRBV28 and TRBJ2-7, with 8 bases lining up with TRBD1. This CDR3 comprises 14 residues. V lost 6 bases to trimming and J lost 0 bases; unmatched junction nucleotides: 4. CDR1 and CDR2 (germline): MDHEN, SYDVKM. In DNA, the CDR3 is TGTGCCAGCAGACCCGGGACAGGCTCCTACGAGCAGTACTTC. Translation: CASRPGTGSYEQYF. Based on the CDR3 plus reference TRBV28 and TRBJ2-7, the full variable domain is DVKVTQSSRYLVKRTGEKVFLECVQDMDHENMFWYRQDPGLGLRLIYFSYDVKMKEKGDIPEGYSVSREKKERFSLILESASTNQTSMYLCASRPGTGSYEQYFGPGTRLTVT.

V and J are TRBV7-2 and TRBJ1-4; D may be TRBD1 (5 bases). This CDR3 is built from 13 residues. The germline V gene has CDR1 SGHTA and CDR2 FQGNSA. With 1 base removed from V and 7 bases from J, the gap between germline ends came to 7 bases. The CDR3, as DNA: TGTGCCAGCAGCTTAGGGGGGGTTGAAAAACTGTTTTTT. It is translated as CASSLGGVEKLFF.

The chain uses TRBV18 and TRBJ2-7; D tentatively fits TRBD1 or TRBD2 (6 bases each). Trimming removed 0 bases from V and 7 bases from J, with 16 bases in between. Germline CDR1 KGHSH, CDR2 LQKENI. This CDR3 contains 15 residues. CDR3 in DNA: TGTGCCAGCTCACCACCTACTAGTGGGGGGCAGGAGCAGTACTTC. It codes for CASSPPTSGGQEQYF.

This rearrangement joins TRBV5-1 to TRBJ2-2; the match to TRBD1 covers 7 bases. V shed 6 bases, J shed 6 bases, and the junction held 5 bases outside the gene matches. This CDR3 contains 13 residues. Germline V gene sequence: CDR1 SGHRS, CDR2 YFSETQ. CDR3 DNA: TGCGCCAGCAAAACGCAGGGGGCCGGGGAGCTGTTTTTT. It translates to CASKTQGAGELFF.

The V gene is TRBV27, the J gene TRBJ1-2; tentative D call: TRBD1 (5 bases). Per germline, CDR1 MNHEY and CDR2 SMNVEV (reference sequence). This CDR3 spans 14 amino acids. V lost 9 bases to trimming and J lost 2 bases, with 16 bases between them. This CDR3 is CARIPGPRNYGYTF. The CDR3 region has the DNA TGTGCCAGGATCCCGGGACCGAGGAACTATGGCTACACCTTC.

The rearrangement joins TRBV28 to TRBJ2-1; D perhaps matches TRBD1 (6 bases). The germline V gene has CDR1 MDHEN and CDR2 SYDVKM. The CDR3 spans 15 residues. Trimming stripped 1 base from V and 0 bases from J, with 7 bases between. The CDR3 region has the DNA TGTGCCAGCAGTTTATCACAGGGCTCCTACAATGAGCAGTTCTTC. Amino acid sequence: CASSLSQGSYNEQFF.

V usage is TRBV4-1 and J usage is TRBJ1-4, with D unresolved. Germline V gene sequence: CDR1 MGHRA, CDR2 YSYEKL. The V end was cut by 0 bases, the J end by 5 bases, with 4 bases between. The CDR3 covers 13 residues. The CDR3 reads CASSQEWNEKLFF. Here the CDR3 DNA reads TGCGCCAGCAGCCAAGAGTGGAATGAAAAACTGTTTTTT.